This is a list of T cell receptor beta chains from one sample in a study of PD-1 blockade in classical Hodgkin lymphoma. Clones were read by immunoSEQ multiplex PCR, and TCRdb kept only the in-frame ones, dropping some. This sample has approximately 84,000 clones, with around 80% found just once. Sequencing was performed on peripheral blood mononuclear cells (PBMCs), taken before the fourth cycle of nivolumab. These receptors originate from a human donor with classical Hodgkin lymphoma. CDR3s include the opening cysteine and the closing phenylalanine or tryptophan. The order of the fields is clone size, J gene, V gene, D gene, CDR3 DNA, CDR3 protein. The D gene is left open where the match is weak. Only part of the rows carry a size: once, few, many, or a class if the clone is expanded.

. | TRBJ1-1 | TRBV11-2 | . | TGTGCCAGCAGCAAATATTCGGTGGGGGGGAACACTGAAGCTTTCTTT | CASSKYSVGGNTEAFF
. | TRBJ2-7 | TRBV4-2 | . | TGTGCCAGCAGCCAAAAACGGACCTACGAGCAGTACTTC | CASSQKRTYEQYF
once | TRBJ2-7 | TRBV6-6 | TRBD2 | TGTGCCAGCAGTTACCCTAGCGGGCCCTCCTACGAGCAGTACTTC | CASSYPSGPSYEQYF
. | TRBJ1-5 | TRBV5-1 | . | TGCGCCAGCAGCTTGGATGGGCAGGGTGCTCAGCCCCAGCATTTT | CASSLDGQGAQPQHF
. | TRBJ2-3 | TRBV27 | . | TGTGCCAGCAGTTTAAAGGTTGAGGGGCCGACTAGCACAGATACGCAGTATTTT | CASSLKVEGPTSTDTQYF
once | TRBJ2-5 | TRBV18 | TRBD1 | TGTGCCAGCTCAACTGGGACAGGGGGCTGGGAGACCCAGTACTTC | CASSTGTGGWETQYF
. | TRBJ1-2 | TRBV6-7 | TRBD1 | TGTGCCAGCAGTGCGATTACAGGGGGTAGAGGCTACACCTTC | CASSAITGGRGYTF
. | TRBJ1-5 | TRBV5-1 | TRBD1 | TGCGCCAGCAGCCTGGGACAGGCCAATCAGCCCCAGCATTTT | CASSLGQANQPQHF
. | TRBJ2-1 | TRBV5-1 | TRBD2 | TGCGCCAGCAGCTTGGAACTAGCGGGGGTTAATGAGCAGTTCTTC | CASSLELAGVNEQFF
. | TRBJ1-3 | TRBV14 | . | TGTGCCAGCAGCCAAGAGGCGGGGTTTGGAAACACCATATATTTT | CASSQEAGFGNTIYF
. | TRBJ2-7 | TRBV11-2 | TRBD2 | TGTGCCAGCAGCGCCGGGACTAGCGACCTCGAGCAGTACTTC | CASSAGTSDLEQYF
. | TRBJ1-5 | TRBV7-2 | . | TGTGCCAGCAGCTTAGAGCGGGGAACTTATCAGCCCCAGCATTTT | CASSLERGTYQPQHF
. | TRBJ2-2 | TRBV9 | . | TGTGCCAGCAGCGTCCACCAAACCTCGAACACCGGGGAGCTGTTTTTT | CASSVHQTSNTGELFF
. | TRBJ2-7 | TRBV6-6 | . | TGTGCCAGCAGTTATCCTCGCTGGGGCTACGAGCAGTACTTC | CASSYPRWGYEQYF
. | TRBJ1-2 | TRBV7-2 | . | TGTGCCAGCAGCTTAGTTGGGGTACACTCCCGCGGGGTCGGCTACACCTTC | CASSLVGVHSRGVGYTF
few | TRBJ2-5 | TRBV30 | . | TGTGCCTGGAGTAGCCTAGGGGAGACCCAGTACTTC | CAWSSLGETQYF
. | TRBJ2-7 | TRBV6-1 | . | TGTGCCAGCAGTGAACGCGCGGGAATTTCCTACGAGCAGTACTTC | CASSERAGISYEQYF
few | TRBJ1-3 | TRBV15 | . | TGTGCCACCAGCAGAGATCGGCTTTCGGGAAACACCATATATTTT | CATSRDRLSGNTIYF
. | TRBJ1-1 | TRBV25-1 | . | TGTGCCAGCAGTGAACTTCCGAACACTGAAGCTTTCTTT | CASSELPNTEAFF
. | TRBJ1-1 | TRBV7-6 | . | TGTGCCAGCAGCCCAGGGGCCCTGAACACTGAAGCTTTCTTT | CASSPGALNTEAFF
. | TRBJ2-1 | TRBV13 | TRBD2 | TGTGCCAGCAGCTTAGGTGAAGGCGGACTAGTGAATGAGCAGTTCTTC | CASSLGEGGLVNEQFF
. | TRBJ2-3 | TRBV5-1 | TRBD2 | TGCGCCAGCAGCTTGGCCGCTAGCGGGATTTTTGCAGATACGCAGTATTTT | CASSLAASGIFADTQYF
. | TRBJ1-1 | TRBV6-5 | TRBD1 | TGTGCCAGCAGTCTCCGACAGGGTTTCAACACTGAAGCTTTCTTT | CASSLRQGFNTEAFF
. | TRBJ1-2 | TRBV5-1 | . | TGCGCCAGCAGCTTGACAGGGCTCAGTAACTATGGCTACACCTTC | CASSLTGLSNYGYTF
. | TRBJ2-7 | TRBV5-1 | . | TGCGCCAGCAGCTTGGCCCTAGAGGCCTACGAGCAGTACTTC | CASSLALEAYEQYF
. | TRBJ2-1 | TRBV10-3 | . | TGTGCCGTAACTGAAAGCTCCTACAATGAGCAGTTCTTC | CAVTESSYNEQFF
. | TRBJ1-1 | TRBV13 | . | TGTGCCAGCAGCCACACGTTGGCGCCCACTGAAGCTTTCTTT | CASSHTLAPTEAFF
. | TRBJ2-7 | TRBV27 | TRBD2 | TGTGCCAGCAGTTTATCGGTAACTAGCGGGAGGGTTTCCTACGAGCAGTACTTC | CASSLSVTSGRVSYEQYF
once | TRBJ2-3 | TRBV4-1 | . | TGCGCCAGCAGCTCACCACCAGATACGCAGTATTTT | CASSSPPDTQYF
. | TRBJ1-2 | TRBV5-1 | . | TGCGCCAGCAGCTTGAGGGTGGACCCCTATGGCTACACCTTC | CASSLRVDPYGYTF
. | TRBJ2-5 | TRBV10-3 | . | TGTGCCATCAAGGGGGGGAAACAAGAGACCCAGTACTTC | CAIKGGKQETQYF
. | TRBJ2-2 | TRBV11-2 | TRBD2 | TGTGCCAGCAGCGACGATAGCGGGAAAGTCTCCGGGGAGCTGTTTTTT | CASSDDSGKVSGELFF
. | TRBJ2-6 | TRBV6-6 | . | TGTGCCAGCAGTTTGGAGGGTCGGGGGGCCAACGTCCTGACTTTC | CASSLEGRGANVLTF
once | TRBJ2-7 | TRBV7-2 | . | TGTGCCAGCAGCTTCCAGGACTCCTACGAGCAGTACTTC | CASSFQDSYEQYF
. | TRBJ2-6 | TRBV6-5 | . | TGTGCCAGCACCTCTTTCGGGCCTGGGGCCAACGTCCTGACTTTC | CASTSFGPGANVLTF
. | TRBJ2-2 | TRBV7-6 | . | TGTGCCAGCAGCTTAAATCCGACAGCGAGGAACACCGGGGAGCTGTTTTTT | CASSLNPTARNTGELFF
few | TRBJ1-5 | TRBV7-9 | . | TGTGCCAGCAGCGGGTCTGGCAATCAGCCCCAGCATTTT | CASSGSGNQPQHF
. | TRBJ1-1 | TRBV11-2 | . | TGTGCCAGCAGCCCAGGGTTGGCGAACACTGAAGCTTTCTTT | CASSPGLANTEAFF
. | TRBJ2-1 | TRBV4-2 | . | TGTGCCAGCAGCCAGGCCCTCATGGATGAGCAGTTCTTC | CASSQALMDEQFF
. | TRBJ2-1 | TRBV29-1 | . | TGCAGCGTTGATGCGGTGAGCTCCTACAATGAGCAGTTCTTC | CSVDAVSSYNEQFF
. | TRBJ1-3 | TRBV5-1 | . | TGCGCCAGCAGGCGGCTCCCGGGCAGAGGAAACACCATATATTTT | CASRRLPGRGNTIYF
. | TRBJ2-1 | TRBV6-1 | . | TGTGCCACCACGAATTTTGCGCTGCCCCACAATGAGCAGTTCTTC | CATTNFALPHNEQFF
. | TRBJ2-1 | TRBV5-6 | . | TGTGCCAGCAGCTTGGTAGGACGATCGGAGCAGTTCTTC | CASSLVGRSEQFF
. | TRBJ1-2 | TRBV7-9 | . | TGTGCCAGCAGCTTAGACGGCAGGGGCTACACCTTC | CASSLDGRGYTF
. | TRBJ2-1 | TRBV7-2 | TRBD1 | TGTGCCAGCAGCTTAGACGGGACAGGGTCATCTGAGCAGTTCTTC | CASSLDGTGSSEQFF
. | TRBJ1-5 | TRBV6-1 | . | TGTGCCAGCACCCCGGGAGGGCAGGGCAATCAGCCCCAGCATTTT | CASTPGGQGNQPQHF
. | TRBJ2-1 | TRBV4-1 | . | TGCGCCAGCAGCCAACTTCAGGGGCAGGAAAATGAGCAGTTCTTC | CASSQLQGQENEQFF
. | TRBJ1-1 | TRBV10-3 | . | TGTGCCATCAGTGATTCCGGGTTTTCCACTGAAGCTTTCTTT | CAISDSGFSTEAFF
few | TRBJ1-1 | TRBV10-3 | TRBD1 | TGTGCCAGCAGGACAGGCTCTGAAGCTTTCTTT | CASRTGSEAFF
. | TRBJ2-1 | TRBV2 | . | TGTGCCAGCAGAGACCGACAGGGTCGGGAGGTGCAGTTCTTC | CASRDRQGREVQFF
. | TRBJ1-1 | TRBV10-3 | TRBD1 | TGTGCCATCAGTGACTCCAACAGGGGTATGGACACTGAAGCTTTCTTT | CAISDSNRGMDTEAFF
. | TRBJ2-5 | TRBV10-3 | . | TGTGCCATCAGTGCGGGGGGCGAGACCCAGTACTTC | CAISAGGETQYF
. | TRBJ1-2 | TRBV9 | . | TGTGCCAGCAGCGTAGAGGTGAGGGGGGTGGATGGCTACACCTTC | CASSVEVRGVDGYTF
once | TRBJ2-2 | TRBV7-2 | TRBD1 | TGTGCCAGCAGTGCATCCGGGACAGCCTACACCGGGGAGCTGTTTTTT | CASSASGTAYTGELFF
few | TRBJ1-1 | TRBV30 | . | TGTGCCTGGAGTGTAGATGTGAATGAAGCTTTCTTT | CAWSVDVNEAFF
. | TRBJ2-5 | TRBV11-2 | . | TGTGCCAGCAGCCGAGCTGGGCAGTCCGGGGAGACCCAGTACTTC | CASSRAGQSGETQYF
. | TRBJ1-1 | TRBV30 | . | TGTGCCTGGAAGGCCGTAGTGAACACTGAAGCTTTCTTT | CAWKAVVNTEAFF
few | TRBJ2-7 | TRBV29-1 | . | TGCAGCGTACACGGAGGGGACTCCAACGAGCAGTACTTC | CSVHGGDSNEQYF
once | TRBJ1-1 | TRBV4-3 | . | TGCGCCAGCAGCCTACAAACAGTGAACACTGAAGCTTTCTTT | CASSLQTVNTEAFF
. | TRBJ1-2 | TRBV6-4 | . | TGTGCCAGCAGTTTGGACGGTAACTATGGCTACACCTTC | CASSLDGNYGYTF